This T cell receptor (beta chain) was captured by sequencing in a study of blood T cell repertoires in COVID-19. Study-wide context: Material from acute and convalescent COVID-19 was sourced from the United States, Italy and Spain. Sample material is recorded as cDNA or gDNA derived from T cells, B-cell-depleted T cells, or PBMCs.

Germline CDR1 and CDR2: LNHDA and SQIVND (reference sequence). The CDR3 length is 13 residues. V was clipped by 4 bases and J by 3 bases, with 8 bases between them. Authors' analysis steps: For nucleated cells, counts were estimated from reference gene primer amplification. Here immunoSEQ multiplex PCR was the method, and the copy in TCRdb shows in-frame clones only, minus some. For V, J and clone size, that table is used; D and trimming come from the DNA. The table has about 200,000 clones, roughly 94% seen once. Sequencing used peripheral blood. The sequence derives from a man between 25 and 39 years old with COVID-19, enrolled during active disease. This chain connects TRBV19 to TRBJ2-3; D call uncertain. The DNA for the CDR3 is TGTGCCAGTAGTAGAGCCCATACAGATACGCAGTATTTT. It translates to CASSRAHTDTQYF.